This T cell receptor (beta chain) came from a study of glioma-infiltrating T cells. Study-level results: Tissue and blood shared very few CDR3 sequences.

A few counts support this clonotype. What it recognizes is unknown. CDR3 length: 14 residues. From germline, CDR1 is KGHSH and CDR2 LQKENI. The trim removed 3 bases at V and 2 bases at J, leaving 3 bases unmatched. TCR alpha and beta CDR3 regions were amplified from RNA using iRepertoire nested multiplex PCR. Via MiXCR, TCRdb re-called the multiplex PCR reads, giving one row per CDR3 protein. The repertoire has around 140,000 distinct CDR3 sequences, roughly 43% of them found once; the top ten carry around a fifth. Sequencing was performed on glioma tissue, nonneoplastic brain tissue, or PBMCs (not recorded which). The chain carries TRBV18 and TRBJ1-1, with 7 bases identical to TRBD1. The TCR originated in a human donor with low-grade glioma or glioblastoma, undergoing nonglioma brain surgery, or in good health (not recorded which). CDR3 amino acids: CASSPWTGNTEAFF. CDR3 nucleotide sequence: TGTGCCAGCTCACCTTGGACAGGAAACACTGAAGCTTTCTTT.